Listed below are T cell receptor beta chains from one sample, sequenced in a study of blood T cell repertoires in COVID-19. The assay was immunoSEQ multiplex PCR, and TCRdb's table has in-frame clones only and misses some. The sample lists 140,000 or so clones; 65% to 85% were seen once. The sequencing input was peripheral blood. Receptors originate from a human donor in a cohort sampled during active COVID-19. Both conserved end residues are part of each CDR3. The D gene is left open where the match is weak. Rows may omit the clone size; those that give it use once, few, many or a size class.

clone_size,d_call,j_call,v_call,cdr3_nt,cdr3_aa
.,TRBD2,TRBJ2-3,TRBV10-3,TGTGCCATCAGTGCCAGCGGGGAAGTAGATACGCAGTATTTT,CAISASGEVDTQYF
.,.,TRBJ1-5,TRBV7-2,TGTGCCAGCAGCTTAGTGGCGACAGGCAATAGCAATCAGCCCCAGCATTTT,CASSLVATGNSNQPQHF
.,.,TRBJ1-2,TRBV6-5,TGTGCCAGCAGTTACTCGCGGGGGTCCTATGGCTACACCTTC,CASSYSRGSYGYTF
.,.,TRBJ1-6,TRBV21-1,TGTGCCAGCAGCAAAGTGGCTTCCAGATCACCCCTCCACTTT,CASSKVASRSPLHF
.,TRBD2,TRBJ2-7,TRBV11-2,TGTGCCAGCAGCCCACTAGCGGTGGAGCAGTACTTC,CASSPLAVEQYF
.,.,TRBJ2-1,TRBV7-9,TGTGCCAGCAGTTCCGGGTCTTCCTACAATGAGCAGTTCTTC,CASSSGSSYNEQFF
few,.,TRBJ2-1,TRBV5-4,TGTGCCAGCAGCCTCGCGCCGGGTTCACAGGTCAATGAGCAGTTCTTC,CASSLAPGSQVNEQFF
few,TRBD1,TRBJ1-5,TRBV19,TGTGCCAGTACCCCAGGGGGCAGACAGCCCCAGCATTTT,CASTPGGRQPQHF
.,.,TRBJ1-1,TRBV20-1,TGCAGTGCTAGTCTGGCCGCGAACACTGAAGCTTTCTTT,CSASLAANTEAFF
.,.,TRBJ1-6,TRBV27,TGTGCCAGCAGTTTACAACAGGGCTATTTCTCCTATAATTCACCCCTCCACTTT,CASSLQQGYFSYNSPLHF
.,TRBD1,TRBJ1-5,TRBV4-1,TGCGCCAGCAGCCAAGAGTCGGGACAGGGGAGGGTTTTTAGCAATCAGCCCCAGCATTTT,CASSQESGQGRVFSNQPQHF
.,.,TRBJ1-2,TRBV6-5,TGTGCCACCTCCCTCCGGGGGGCTGTCGACTATGGCTACACCTTC,CATSLRGAVDYGYTF
.,.,TRBJ1-5,TRBV6-4,TGTGCCAGCAGTGACTCAGTCGCAGTCCCTTCAACCATCAATCAGCCCCAGCATTTT,CASSDSVAVPSTINQPQHF
.,.,TRBJ1-1,TRBV4-2,TGTGCCAGCAGCCAGACATACATGAACACTGAAGCTTTCTTT,CASSQTYMNTEAFF
.,TRBD1,TRBJ1-5,TRBV10-3,TGTGCCATCAGTGAAGGATTGGGACAGGGGGGTCAGCCCCAGCATTTT,CAISEGLGQGGQPQHF
.,TRBD1,TRBJ2-5,TRBV11-2,TGTGCCAGCAGCCCCGGGACAGGGGGGTTGGCCCAGTACTTC,CASSPGTGGLAQYF
.,TRBD1,TRBJ2-7,TRBV18,TGTGCCAGCTCACCAGATATGGGACAGGGATACGAGCAGTACTTC,CASSPDMGQGYEQYF
.,.,TRBJ1-1,TRBV7-3,TGTGCCAGCAGCCTGACGGAGTGGAACACTGAAGCTTTCTTT,CASSLTEWNTEAFF
few,.,TRBJ1-2,TRBV5-1,TGCGCCAGCAGCTTGGGTGCAGAAAACTATGGCTACACCTTC,CASSLGAENYGYTF
.,.,TRBJ1-1,TRBV11-3,TGTGCCAGCAGCAAACAGGGTGATGAAGCTTTCTTT,CASSKQGDEAFF
.,TRBD1,TRBJ1-4,TRBV6-6,TGTGCCAGCAGCCAACCGGACAGGGGGGAAAAACTGTTTTTT,CASSQPDRGEKLFF
.,.,TRBJ2-3,TRBV2,TGTGCCAGCACCGCCGAGGGAAGGGTTGGCACAGATACGCAGTATTTT,CASTAEGRVGTDTQYF
.,TRBD2,TRBJ2-3,TRBV4-2,TGTGCCAGCAGCCAACAGACTAGCGGGGGGTTAGATACGCAGTATTTT,CASSQQTSGGLDTQYF
.,TRBD1,TRBJ1-6,TRBV2,TGTGCCAGCAGTGATAGGACAGGGCCTAATTCACCCCTCCACTTT,CASSDRTGPNSPLHF
.,TRBD1,TRBJ2-6,TRBV12-5,TGTGCTAGTGGCCCGGGACAGAGCTCTGGGGCCAACGTCCTGACTTTC,CASGPGQSSGANVLTF
once,TRBD1,TRBJ2-7,TRBV6-4,TGTGCCAGCAGTGACAGGACAGGGCGAGTTTACGAGCAGTACTTC,CASSDRTGRVYEQYF
.,.,TRBJ1-4,TRBV24-1,TGTGCCACCAGTGATGGGGGGGCGGCTAATGAAAAACTGTTTTTT,CATSDGGAANEKLFF
.,TRBD1,TRBJ1-3,TRBV11-2,TGTGCCAGCAGCTTAGGCACAGGGGTTTCTGGAAACACCATATATTTT,CASSLGTGVSGNTIYF
.,.,TRBJ1-6,TRBV7-9,TGTGCCAGCAGCGGACTTAATTCACCCCTCCACTTT,CASSGLNSPLHF
.,.,TRBJ1-2,TRBV3-1/TRBV3-2,TGTGCCAGCAGCCAAGGAAGCGCTAACTATGGCTACACCTTC,CASSQGSANYGYTF
.,.,TRBJ2-7,TRBV6-5,TGTGCCAGCAGTTACTCGAATGCGGGCTCCTACGAGCAGTACTTC,CASSYSNAGSYEQYF
few,TRBD1,TRBJ1-1,TRBV15,TGTGCCACCAGCAGAGTCAGGGGGCAACACACTGAAGCTTTCTTT,CATSRVRGQHTEAFF
.,TRBD2,TRBJ2-3,TRBV4-2,TGTGCCAGCAGCCAAGATAGTAGGACTAGCGGGGAGATCACAGATACGCAGTATTTT,CASSQDSRTSGEITDTQYF
.,.,TRBJ2-5,TRBV18,TGTGCCAGCTCCGCCCCCACTTCTTTACAAGAGACCCAGTACTTC,CASSAPTSLQETQYF
.,TRBD1,TRBJ2-3,TRBV25-1,TGTGCCAGCAGTGAATCTAGGGGGCGGGCAGATACGCAGTATTTT,CASSESRGRADTQYF
.,TRBD2,TRBJ2-7,TRBV5-4,TGTGCCAGCAGCCCCCCGGGGGGACCCTACGAGCAGTACTTC,CASSPPGGPYEQYF
.,.,TRBJ1-2,TRBV25-1,TGTGCCAGCAGTGAAGCGGGGAAAAGACGTGGCTACACCTTC,CASSEAGKRRGYTF
.,TRBD1,TRBJ1-2,TRBV6-5,TGTGCCAGTGCCGGGACAGGGGTTTCCTATGGCTACACCTTC,CASAGTGVSYGYTF
.,.,TRBJ1-6,TRBV11-2,TGTGCCAGCAGCTTAGAAGGGGTCTCTCGGTATAATTCACCCCTCCACTTT,CASSLEGVSRYNSPLHF
few,.,TRBJ1-5,TRBV7-9,TGTGCCAGCAGCTTAGCAGCAGGGCCCAGCCAGCCCCAGCATTTT,CASSLAAGPSQPQHF
.,TRBD1,TRBJ2-7,TRBV7-9,TGTGCCAGCAGCGAGAACAGGGGCAGCGAGCAGTACTTC,CASSENRGSEQYF
.,.,TRBJ2-2,TRBV27,TGTGCCAGCAGTTTATCGCGCCCATTGAACACCGGGGAGCTGTTTTTT,CASSLSRPLNTGELFF
.,.,TRBJ1-2,TRBV10-3,TGTGCCATCAGTGAGTCCATTCTGGTGAAACAGAACTATGGCTACACCTTC,CAISESILVKQNYGYTF
.,TRBD2,TRBJ2-3,TRBV5-4,TGTGCCAGCCGAACGACTAGCCTTAGCACAGATACGCAGTATTTT,CASRTTSLSTDTQYF
.,.,TRBJ2-7,TRBV27,TGTGCCAGCAGTTCCACTCCCTACGAGCAGTACTTC,CASSSTPYEQYF
.,.,TRBJ2-2,TRBV19,TGTGCCAGTAGGACGGAGGGGCTGAACACCGGGGAGCTGTTTTTT,CASRTEGLNTGELFF
.,TRBD1,TRBJ2-1,TRBV7-2,TGTGCCAGCAGCCGCCGGCCGGGACAGGGGGCGCACAATGAGCAGTTCTTC,CASSRRPGQGAHNEQFF